This T cell receptor beta chain was profiled in a study of blood T cell repertoires in COVID-19. Study-level background: Sites in the United States, Italy and Spain provided acute and convalescent COVID-19 samples. PBMCs, B-cell-depleted T cells, or T cells provided the cDNA or gDNA that made up the material.

Residents of 20 to 25 US areas, aged about 18 to 89 years, made up the participants. Self-reported history from a screening survey and questionnaire set each donor's cohort. The V and J ends lost 1 base and 6 bases respectively, with 10 bases between them. The germline CDR1 and CDR2 sequences are MGHDK and SYGVNS. The CDR3 extends over 13 amino acids. Assay: immunoSEQ multiplex PCR; the TCRdb copy retains only in-frame clones and omits some. The sample contains hundreds of thousands of clones, 70% to 90% of which appear only once. Sequencing used PBMCs or T cells enriched from blood (not recorded which). This receptor was identified in a woman under 30 with acute COVID-19. The V and J genes are TRBV25-1 and TRBJ2-7; possibly TRBD2 for D (6 bases). The CDR3 region has the DNA TGTGCCAGCAGTGAATGGGCTAGCGCCGAGCAGTACTTC. Its translation: CASSEWASAEQYF.